The clone carrying this TCR beta chain was picked up a small number of times. Its antigen is undetermined. The TCR cDNA carried a universal primer site and UMIs from 5'RACE template switching. Via MiXCR, TCRdb re-called the 5' RACE reads, giving one row per CDR3 protein. This table holds 200,000 to 300,000 distinct CDR3 sequences, 6% to 8% found once. These data originate in a study of T cells after yellow fever vaccination. As for the study in general: It was SMART-Seq v4 Ultra Low Input that prepared the fractions with low cell numbers. Study-wide results and limits: Contaminants from the bulk population, in the form of abundant clonotypes, could be found in FACS-sorted repertoires. Clones from primary vaccination mostly reappeared after the booster (approximately 96% CD4, just over 85% CD8).

After removal of 4 bases from V and 1 base from J, the junction contained 10 bases not matched to a gene. The germline CDR1 and CDR2 sequences are MNHEY and SVGAGI. The CDR3 extends over 16 amino acids. The origin of this receptor is a young man who received the YFV17D yellow fever vaccine. Sequencing was performed on CD4+ T cells sorted from PBMCs, taken on the day of the yellow fever booster vaccination. The V call is TRBV6-5, the J call TRBJ2-7; 7 bases agree with TRBD1. The CDR3 loop is CASSSPGTVLSYEQYF. CDR3 nucleotide sequence: TGTGCCAGCAGTTCCCCCGGGACAGTGCTATCCTACGAGCAGTACTTC.